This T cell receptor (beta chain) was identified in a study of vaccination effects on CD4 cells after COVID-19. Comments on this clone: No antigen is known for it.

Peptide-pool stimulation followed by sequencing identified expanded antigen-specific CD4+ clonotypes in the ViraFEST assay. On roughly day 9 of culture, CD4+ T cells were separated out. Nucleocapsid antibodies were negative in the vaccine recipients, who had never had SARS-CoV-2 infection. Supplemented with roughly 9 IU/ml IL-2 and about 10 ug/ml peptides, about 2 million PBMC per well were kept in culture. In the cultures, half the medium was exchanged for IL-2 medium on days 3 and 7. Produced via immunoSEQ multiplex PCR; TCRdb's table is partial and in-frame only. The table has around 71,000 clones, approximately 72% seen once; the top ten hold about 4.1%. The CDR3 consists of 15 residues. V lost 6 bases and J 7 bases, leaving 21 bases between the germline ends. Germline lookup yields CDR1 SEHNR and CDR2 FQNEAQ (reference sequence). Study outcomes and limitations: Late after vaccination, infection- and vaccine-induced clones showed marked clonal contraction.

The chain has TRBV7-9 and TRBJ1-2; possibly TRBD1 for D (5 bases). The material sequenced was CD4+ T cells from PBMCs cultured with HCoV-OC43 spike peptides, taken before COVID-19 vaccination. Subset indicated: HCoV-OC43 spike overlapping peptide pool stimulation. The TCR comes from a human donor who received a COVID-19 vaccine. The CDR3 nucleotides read TGTGCCAGCAGTTCCTCCGGCCGGGGGGTACGTGGCTACACCTTC. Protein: CASSSSGRGVRGYTF.